This entry describes one T cell receptor beta chain. V was shortened by 0 bases and J by 3 bases, with 4 bases between the two germline ends. This CDR3 spans 13 amino acids. CDR1 SGHRS and CDR2 YFSETQ come from the germline V gene. This record comes from a study of shared clonotypes between healthy human individuals. Whole-study context: Per-donor plates numbered three CD4 naive, three CD4 memory, two CD8 naive and one CD8 memory.

Positively selected for CCR7, the CD45RO-negative cells used as naive CD8 cells excluded terminally differentiated effector memory CD45RA+ cells. Sequencing used immunoSEQ multiplex PCR; TCRdb keeps in-frame clones, though not all of them. The profile shows some 1,900,000 clones, about 95% of them singletons. The chain uses TRBV5-1 and TRBJ2-1, with D uncertain. This TCR came from a man younger than 30 in good health. The specimen was naive CD8+ T cells sorted from blood. CDR3 bases: TGCGCCAGCAGCTTGGTTAGCTACAATGAGCAGTTCTTC. Its translation: CASSLVSYNEQFF.